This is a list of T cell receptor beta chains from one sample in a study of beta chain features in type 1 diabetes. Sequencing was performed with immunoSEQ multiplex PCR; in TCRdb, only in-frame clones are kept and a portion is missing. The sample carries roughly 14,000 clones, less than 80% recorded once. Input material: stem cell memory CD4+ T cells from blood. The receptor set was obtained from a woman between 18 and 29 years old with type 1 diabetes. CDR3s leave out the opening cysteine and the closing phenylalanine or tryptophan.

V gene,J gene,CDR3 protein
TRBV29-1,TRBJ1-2,SVEGGT
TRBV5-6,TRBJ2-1,ASSPTTIAGPYNEQF
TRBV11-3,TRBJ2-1,ASSLVAGAYNEQF
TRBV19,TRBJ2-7,ATQGGTNYEQY
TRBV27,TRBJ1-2,ASSSPGTLNGYT
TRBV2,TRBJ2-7,ASSPAPGGYEQY
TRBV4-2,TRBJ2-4,ASSQEGLAGGLAKNIQY
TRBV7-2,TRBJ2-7,ASSPRQGVREQY
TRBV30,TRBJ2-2,AWSQLGLADTGELF
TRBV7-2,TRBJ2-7,ASSIERGGYEQY
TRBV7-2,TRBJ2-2,ASSATGTGTGELF
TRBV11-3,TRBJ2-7,ASSLVAQGSYEQY
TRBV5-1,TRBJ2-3,ASETGGGGTDTQY
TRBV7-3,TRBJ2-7,ASSPLGTGGEQY
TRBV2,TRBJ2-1,ASVTSGGHEQF
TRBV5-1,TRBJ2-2,ASSLGSGSAGELF
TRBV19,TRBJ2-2,ATPRGATNTGELF
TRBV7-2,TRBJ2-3,ASSPTRTSTDTQY
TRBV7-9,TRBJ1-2,ASSQGRVGGYT
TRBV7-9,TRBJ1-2,ASSPTGSMDGYT
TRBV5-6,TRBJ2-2,ASSYSPTGTAGELF
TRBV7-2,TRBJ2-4,ASSLEIKNIQY
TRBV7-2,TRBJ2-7,ASSLAGRSYEQY
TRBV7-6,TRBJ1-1,ASSSTLNTEAF
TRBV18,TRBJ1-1,ASSPQGVVNTEAF
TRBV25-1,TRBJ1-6,ASSETGNTPLH
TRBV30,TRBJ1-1,AWSPNGLVAF
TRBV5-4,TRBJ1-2,ASSTGQGPYGYT
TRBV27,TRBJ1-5,ASSRDFWEPQH
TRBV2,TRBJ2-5,ASSGTSGRETQY
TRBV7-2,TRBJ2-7,ASSTGGLAGAGEQY
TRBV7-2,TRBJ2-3,ASSAETSGRSQY
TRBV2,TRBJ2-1,ASRLAGEQF
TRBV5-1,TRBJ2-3,ASSQPGTDTQY
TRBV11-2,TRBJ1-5,ASSSGQGGNQPQH
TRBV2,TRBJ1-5,ASSDGIQPQH
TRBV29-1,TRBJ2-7,SSRDFDEQY
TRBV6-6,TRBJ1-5,ASSYWEQPQH
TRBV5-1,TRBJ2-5,ASSPGTIQETQY
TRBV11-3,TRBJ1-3,ASSSTGNTIY
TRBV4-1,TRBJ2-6,ASSHADSSGANVLT
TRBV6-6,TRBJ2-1,ASSYSRVYNEQF
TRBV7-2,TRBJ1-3,ASRPSGQSNSGNTIY
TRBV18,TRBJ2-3,ASSGQLAASTDTQY
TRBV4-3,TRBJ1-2,ASSQVGTEKNYGYT
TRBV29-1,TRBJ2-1,SVGQRSYNEQF
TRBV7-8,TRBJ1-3,ASSLGFGQNSGNTIY
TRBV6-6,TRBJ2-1,AGHRDSSYNEQF
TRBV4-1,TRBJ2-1,ASSQVGFAGGPYEQF
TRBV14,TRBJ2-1,ASSLLTSGSYNEQF
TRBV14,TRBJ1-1,ASSRRQAENTEAF
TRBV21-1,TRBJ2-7,ASSKEGTGVSSYEQY
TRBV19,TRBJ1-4,ASLPPSSGSEKLF
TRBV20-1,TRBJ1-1,SAPDRGQAF